This T cell receptor (beta chain) came from a study of T cells after yellow fever vaccination. Using its own MiXCR run on the 5' RACE reads, TCRdb lists one record per CDR3 protein. The data contain 300,000 to 450,000 distinct CDR3 sequences, over 5% of them singletons. The germline CDR1 and CDR2 sequences are SGHTA and FQGNSA. The CDR3 is 13 residues long. The germline V and J ends were trimmed by 4 bases and 2 bases, with 7 bases remaining between them. The sequencing here drew on PBMCs, taken 5 days after the yellow fever booster vaccination. V usage is TRBV7-2 and J usage is TRBJ2-3; no clear D gene. The sequence derives from a man younger than 40 who received the YFV17D yellow fever vaccine. In nucleotides, the CDR3 is TGTGCCAGCAGCTCCCAACACACAGATACGCAGTATTTT. It encodes CASSSQHTDTQYF.